This T cell receptor beta chain was obtained from a study of T cells in Graves' hyperthyroidism and ophthalmopathy. This clonotype was counted many times. What was amplified from RNA transcripts were TCR beta CDR3 regions. First-round RT-PCR targeting the TCR CDR3 was performed with the HTBI primer set. MiXCR was run by TCRdb on the multiplex PCR reads, yielding one entry per CDR3 protein. Of fewer than 450,000 distinct CDR3 sequences in the sample, around 15% are singletons; the top ten hold 25% to 30%. The V and J ends lost 7 bases and 5 bases, in that order; junction bases with no gene match: 4. CDR3 size: 13 residues. The germline V gene encodes CDR1 SGHAT and CDR2 FQNNGV.

Input material: blood. The sequence was collected from a man in his fifties or sixties with Graves' ophthalmopathy. This rearrangement joins TRBV11-2 to TRBJ1-4; 7 bases are shared with TRBD1. The CDR3 loop is CASNKDRNEKLFF. In nucleotides, the CDR3 is TGTGCCAGCAACAAGGACAGGAATGAAAAACTGTTTTTT.